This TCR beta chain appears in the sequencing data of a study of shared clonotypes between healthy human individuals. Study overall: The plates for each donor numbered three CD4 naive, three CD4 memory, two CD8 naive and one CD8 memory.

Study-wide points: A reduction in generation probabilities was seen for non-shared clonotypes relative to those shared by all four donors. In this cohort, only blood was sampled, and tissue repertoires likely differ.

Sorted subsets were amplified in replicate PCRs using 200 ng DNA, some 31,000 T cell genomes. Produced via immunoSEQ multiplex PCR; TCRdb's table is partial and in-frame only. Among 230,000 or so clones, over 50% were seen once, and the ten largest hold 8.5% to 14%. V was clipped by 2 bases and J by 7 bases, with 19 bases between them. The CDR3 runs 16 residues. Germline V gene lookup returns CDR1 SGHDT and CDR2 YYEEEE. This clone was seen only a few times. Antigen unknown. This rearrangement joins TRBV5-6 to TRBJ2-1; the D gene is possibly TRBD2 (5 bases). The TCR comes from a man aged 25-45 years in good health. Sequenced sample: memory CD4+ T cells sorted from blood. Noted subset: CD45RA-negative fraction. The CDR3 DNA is TGTGCCAGCAGCTTCTCGGCTCTCTGGGAGCGGAATGAGCAGTTCTTC. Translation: CASSFSALWERNEQFF.